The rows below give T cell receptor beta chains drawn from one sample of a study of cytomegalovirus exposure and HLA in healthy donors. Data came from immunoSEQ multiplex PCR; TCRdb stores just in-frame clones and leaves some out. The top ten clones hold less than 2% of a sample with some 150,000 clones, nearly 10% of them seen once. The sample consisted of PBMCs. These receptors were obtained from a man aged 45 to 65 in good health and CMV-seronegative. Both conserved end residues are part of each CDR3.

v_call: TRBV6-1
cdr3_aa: CASSEIGRGDEKLFF

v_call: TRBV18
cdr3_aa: CASSPAPQETQYF

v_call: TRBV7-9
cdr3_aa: CASSWASGSLDTQYF

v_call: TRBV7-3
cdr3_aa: CASSPGQGQAFF

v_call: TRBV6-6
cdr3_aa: CAISDIPTEAFF

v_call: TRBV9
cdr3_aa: CASSVSQQETQYF

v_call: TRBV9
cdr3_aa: CASSSTLPGTIATNEKLFF

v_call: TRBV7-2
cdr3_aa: CASSLAVGGYNQPQHF

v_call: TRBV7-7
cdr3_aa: CASSLAGLLFTYEQYF

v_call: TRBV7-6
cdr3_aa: CASSLRDAAYEQYF

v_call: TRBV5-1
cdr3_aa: CASSLDGTAVSSGNTIYF

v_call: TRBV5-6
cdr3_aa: CVSSLLLSSYNSPLHF

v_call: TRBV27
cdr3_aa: CASSLSDGRAWIEQYF

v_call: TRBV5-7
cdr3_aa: CARRRAAEQYF

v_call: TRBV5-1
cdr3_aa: CASSPQTGGTSGTNEQFF

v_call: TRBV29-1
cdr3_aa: CSAQGDSTYEQYF

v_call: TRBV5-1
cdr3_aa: CASSVTGDLPWGYTF

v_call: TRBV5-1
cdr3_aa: CASSPSMGLVSGANVLTF

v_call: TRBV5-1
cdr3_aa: CASSFSTGGDQPQHF

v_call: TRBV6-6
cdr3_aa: CASRKTQTGSYEQYF